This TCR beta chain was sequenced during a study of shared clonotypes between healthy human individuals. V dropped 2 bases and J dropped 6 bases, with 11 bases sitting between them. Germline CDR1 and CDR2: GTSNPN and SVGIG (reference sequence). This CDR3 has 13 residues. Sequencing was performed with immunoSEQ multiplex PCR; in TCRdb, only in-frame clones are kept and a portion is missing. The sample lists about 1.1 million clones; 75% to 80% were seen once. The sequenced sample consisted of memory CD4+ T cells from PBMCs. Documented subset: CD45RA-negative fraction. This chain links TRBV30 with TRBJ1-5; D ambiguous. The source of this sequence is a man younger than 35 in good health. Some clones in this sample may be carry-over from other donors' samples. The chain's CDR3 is CAWSPILGQPQHF. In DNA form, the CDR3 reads TGTGCCTGGAGTCCTATCCTGGGTCAGCCCCAGCATTTT.